This record covers a single T cell receptor (beta chain). Authors' analysis steps: Reference gene primer amplification gave nucleated cell count estimates. TCRdb's copy holds only in-frame clones and misses some; the assay was immunoSEQ multiplex PCR. That table gives V, J and clone size, and the DNA gave D and trimming. In the table there are around 300,000 clones, approximately 91% of which are singletons. This sample is part of a study of blood T cell repertoires in COVID-19. The wider study: The origin of the acute and convalescent COVID-19 samples was the United States, Italy and Spain.

The CDR3 runs 14 residues. Per germline, CDR1 MNHEY and CDR2 SMNVEV (reference sequence). The V and J ends lost 6 bases and 4 bases respectively, with 15 bases between them. The sequencing input was peripheral blood. The receptor comes from a man aged 50-60 years with acute or convalescent COVID-19. This chain links TRBV27 with TRBJ1-1, with D hard to call. This chain's CDR3 is CASRRALASTEAFF. The CDR3, as DNA: TGTGCCAGCAGGCGGGCCCTGGCAAGCACTGAAGCTTTCTTT.